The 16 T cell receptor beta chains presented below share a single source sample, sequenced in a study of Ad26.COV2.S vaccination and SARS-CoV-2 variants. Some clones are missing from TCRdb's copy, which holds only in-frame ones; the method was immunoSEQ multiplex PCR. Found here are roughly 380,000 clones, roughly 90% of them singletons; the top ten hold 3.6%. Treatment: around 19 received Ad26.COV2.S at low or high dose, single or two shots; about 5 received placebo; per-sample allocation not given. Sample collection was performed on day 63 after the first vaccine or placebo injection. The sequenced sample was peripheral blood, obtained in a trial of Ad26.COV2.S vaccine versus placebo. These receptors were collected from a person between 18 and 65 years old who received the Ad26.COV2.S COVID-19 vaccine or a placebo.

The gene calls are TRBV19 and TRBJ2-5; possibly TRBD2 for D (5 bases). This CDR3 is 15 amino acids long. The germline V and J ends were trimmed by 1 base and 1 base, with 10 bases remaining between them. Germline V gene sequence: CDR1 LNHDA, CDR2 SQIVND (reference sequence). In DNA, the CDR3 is TGTGCCAGTAGTATAGGGTTTCGGGGCCAAGAGACCCAGTACTTC. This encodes CASSIGFRGQETQYF.

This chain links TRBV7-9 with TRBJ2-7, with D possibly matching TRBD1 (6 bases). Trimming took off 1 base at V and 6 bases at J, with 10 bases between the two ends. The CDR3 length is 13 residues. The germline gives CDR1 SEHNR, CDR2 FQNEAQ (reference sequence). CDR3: CASSLGRGSEQYF. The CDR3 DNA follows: TGTGCCAGCAGCTTAGGCAGGGGCAGCGAGCAGTACTTC.

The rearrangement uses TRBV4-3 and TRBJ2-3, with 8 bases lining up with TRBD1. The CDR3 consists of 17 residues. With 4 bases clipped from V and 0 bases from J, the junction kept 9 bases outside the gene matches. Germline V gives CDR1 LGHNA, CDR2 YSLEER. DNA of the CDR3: TGCGCCAGCAGCCTCGGGCCGGGACAGGCGAGCACAGATACGCAGTATTTT. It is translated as CASSLGPGQASTDTQYF.

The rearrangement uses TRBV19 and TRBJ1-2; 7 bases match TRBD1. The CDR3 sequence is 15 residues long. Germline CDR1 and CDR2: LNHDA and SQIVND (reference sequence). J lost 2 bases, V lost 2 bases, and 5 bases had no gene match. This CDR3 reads CASSIRGTDNYGYTF. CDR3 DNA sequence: TGTGCCAGTAGTATACGGGGGACAGACAACTATGGCTACACCTTC.

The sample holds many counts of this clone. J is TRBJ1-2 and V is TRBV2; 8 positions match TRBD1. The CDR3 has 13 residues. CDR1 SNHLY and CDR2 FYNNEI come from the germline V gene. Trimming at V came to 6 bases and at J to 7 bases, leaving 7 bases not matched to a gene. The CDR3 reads CASRFDRGSGYTF. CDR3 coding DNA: TGTGCCAGCAGGTTTGACAGGGGTAGTGGCTACACCTTC.

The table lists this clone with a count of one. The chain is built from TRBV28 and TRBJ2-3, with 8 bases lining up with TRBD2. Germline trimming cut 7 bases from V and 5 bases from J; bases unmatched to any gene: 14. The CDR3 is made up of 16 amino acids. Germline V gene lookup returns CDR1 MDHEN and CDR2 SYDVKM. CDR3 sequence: CASNPTGLAGRDTQYF. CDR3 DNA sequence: TGTGCCAGCAACCCAACGGGGCTAGCGGGCAGAGATACGCAGTATTTT.

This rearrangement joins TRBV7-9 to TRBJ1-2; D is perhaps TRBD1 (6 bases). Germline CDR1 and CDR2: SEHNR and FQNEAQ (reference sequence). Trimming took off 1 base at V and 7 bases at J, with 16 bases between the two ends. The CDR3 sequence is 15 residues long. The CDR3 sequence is CASSLGTVPVGGYTF. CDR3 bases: TGTGCCAGCAGCTTAGGGACAGTCCCTGTGGGTGGCTACACCTTC.

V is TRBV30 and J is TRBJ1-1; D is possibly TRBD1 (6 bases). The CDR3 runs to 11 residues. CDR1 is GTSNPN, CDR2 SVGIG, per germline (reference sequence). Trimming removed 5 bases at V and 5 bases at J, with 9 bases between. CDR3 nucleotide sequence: TGTGCCTGGGCAGGGGTTACTGAAGCTTTCTTT. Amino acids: CAWAGVTEAFF.

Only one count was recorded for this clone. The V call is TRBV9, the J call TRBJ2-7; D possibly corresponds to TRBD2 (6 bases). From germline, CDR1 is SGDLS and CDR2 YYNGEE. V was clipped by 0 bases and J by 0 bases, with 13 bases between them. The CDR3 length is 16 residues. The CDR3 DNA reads TGTGCCAGCAGCGTAGGGAGCGGGTCCAGCTCCTACGAGCAGTACTTC. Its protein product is CASSVGSGSSSYEQYF.

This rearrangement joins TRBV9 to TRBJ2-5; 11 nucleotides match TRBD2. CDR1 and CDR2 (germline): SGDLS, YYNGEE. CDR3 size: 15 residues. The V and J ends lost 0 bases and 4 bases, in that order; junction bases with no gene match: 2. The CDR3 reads CASSVDTSGGETQYF. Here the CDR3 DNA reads TGTGCCAGCAGCGTAGATACTAGCGGGGGAGAGACCCAGTACTTC.

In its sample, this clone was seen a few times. As DNA, the CDR3 is TGTGCCAGCAGCTCGGGCAGGGGGGACTATGGCTACACCTTC. It specifies CASSSGRGDYGYTF. The chain recombines TRBV7-9 with TRBJ1-2; 7 nucleotides match TRBD1. Germline-derived CDR1 and CDR2 are SEHNR and FQNEAQ (reference sequence). The CDR3 is 14 amino acids. With V trimmed by 4 bases and J by 3 bases, 5 bases remained unmatched.

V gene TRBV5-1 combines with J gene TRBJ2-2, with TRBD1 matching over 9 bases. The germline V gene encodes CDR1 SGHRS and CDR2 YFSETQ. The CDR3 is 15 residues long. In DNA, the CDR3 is TGCGGGACAGGGGAGAGTGCCGGGAACACCGGGGAGCTGTTTTTT. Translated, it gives CGTGESAGNTGELFF.

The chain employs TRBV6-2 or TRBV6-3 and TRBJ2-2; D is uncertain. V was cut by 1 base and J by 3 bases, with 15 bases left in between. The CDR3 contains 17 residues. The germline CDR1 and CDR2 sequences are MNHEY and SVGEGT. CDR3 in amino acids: CASSYLLGGSYTGELFF. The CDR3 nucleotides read TGTGCCAGCAGTTACTTGCTTGGCGGTTCCTACACCGGGGAGCTGTTTTTT.

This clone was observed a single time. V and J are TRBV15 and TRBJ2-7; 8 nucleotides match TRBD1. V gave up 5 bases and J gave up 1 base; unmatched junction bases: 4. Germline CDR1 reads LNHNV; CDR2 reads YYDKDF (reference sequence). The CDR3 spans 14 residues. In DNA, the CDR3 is TGTGCCACCAGCTGGACAGGGACTTCCTACGAGCAGTACTTC. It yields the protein CATSWTGTSYEQYF.

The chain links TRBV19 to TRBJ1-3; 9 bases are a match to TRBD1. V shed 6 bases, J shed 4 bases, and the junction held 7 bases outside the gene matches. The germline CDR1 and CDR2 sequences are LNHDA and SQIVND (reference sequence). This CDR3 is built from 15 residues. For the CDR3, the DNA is TGTGCCAGTAGCAGGGACAGGGACCACGGAAACACCATATATTTT. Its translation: CASSRDRDHGNTIYF.

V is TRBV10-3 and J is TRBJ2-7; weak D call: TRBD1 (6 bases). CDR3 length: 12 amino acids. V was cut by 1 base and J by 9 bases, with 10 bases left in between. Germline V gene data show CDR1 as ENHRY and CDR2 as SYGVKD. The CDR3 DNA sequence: TGTGCCATCAGTGAGTACAGGGCAGGGCAGTACTTC. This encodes CAISEYRAGQYF.